The rows below give T cell receptor beta chains drawn from one sample of a study of vaccination effects on CD4 cells after COVID-19. Sequenced by immunoSEQ multiplex PCR; TCRdb stores in-frame clones only, minus some. The sample carries tens of thousands of clones, more than 60% recorded once. For these receptors, no antigen is known. The input for sequencing was CD4+ T cells from PBMCs cultured with SARS-CoV-2 spike peptides, taken before COVID-19 vaccination. Source of these receptors: a human donor who received a COVID-19 vaccine. Each CDR3 is given with its conserved first and last residue.

TRBJ1-2,TRBV10-3,CAISESPRQNNYGYTF
TRBJ1-3,TRBV3-1/TRBV3-2,CASSQGGGNTIYF
TRBJ2-3,TRBV15,CATSRRGLAGADTQYF
TRBJ1-3,TRBV18,CASSPNSGDRGPARSGNTIYF
TRBJ2-7,TRBV4-2,CASSQESGRDRGSYEQYF
TRBJ1-3,TRBV7-8,CASSPRRRALGDTIYF
TRBJ2-5,TRBV28,CASSLEGEETQYF
TRBJ2-2,TRBV15,CATSRQGANTGELFF
TRBJ2-7,TRBV14,CASSQVGRVTYEQYF
TRBJ2-1,TRBV6-2/TRBV6-3,CASSLLRDEQFF
TRBJ2-2,TRBV24-1,CATTEANTGELFF
TRBJ1-1,TRBV5-1,CASSLGGDPEAFF
TRBJ1-3,TRBV19,CATLPDNSGNTIYF
TRBJ2-7,TRBV10-3,CAINRTGWVYEQYF
TRBJ1-4,TRBV29-1,CSVEEVSDEKLFF
TRBJ2-7,TRBV5-4,CASSVPGTGPYEQYF
TRBJ2-7,TRBV27,CASRPSPRGEQYF
TRBJ1-2,TRBV5-6,CASSLVTGATGISYGYTF
TRBJ1-2,TRBV10-3,CAISDRLAANGYTF
TRBJ2-7,TRBV6-4,CASSDRAGEVAKGYEQYF
TRBJ2-7,TRBV2,CASSLEWTGTMGEQYF
TRBJ1-5,TRBV27,CASSLSPGQQPQHF
TRBJ1-5,TRBV6-2/TRBV6-3,CASSRGGTGGAGQPQHF
TRBJ1-5,TRBV19,CASRPTGVSNQPQHF
TRBJ1-5,TRBV30,CAWREQGALNQPQHF
TRBJ2-5,TRBV21-1,CASSKAREGIGEETQYF
TRBJ1-5,TRBV4-1,CASSQSGDSNQPQHF
TRBJ2-1,TRBV24-1,CATSDGPGLGNEQFF
TRBJ2-2,TRBV4-1,CASSQDLAGGTTGELFF
TRBJ2-1,TRBV2,CASDRGVSYNEQFF
TRBJ2-7,TRBV10-2,CASSPGTGAHEQYF